The TCR beta chain described here comes from a study of radiotherapy plus CTLA-4 blockade in lung cancer (dated 2018 in TCRdb). For the study in its entirety: Among enrolled patients, around 20% had an objective response and about 30% reached disease control. The paper as a whole reports these results and caveats: After treatment with radiotherapy and ipilimumab, TCR clones that came from tumors expanded in the peripheral blood. Early dynamic changes in blood T cell clones, together with increased serum interferon-beta after radiation, were reported as the strongest predictors of response.

This clone occurred once. Its antigen is currently not known. A junction boundary mismatches the germline segment, possibly from a read error. CDR1 and CDR2, per the germline V gene (reference sequence), are DFQATT and SNEGSKA. From the cysteine up to the phenylalanine, the CDR3 has a length of 9 residues. Of the read, only the CDR3 DNA is kept; its 27 bases are in frame from base 1. Libraries were prepared through the immunoSEQ multiplex PCR assay. This immuneACCESS table, as held by TCRdb, lists in-frame sequences with V and J called but not all clones. Of the missing ones, under half trace to an unresolved V gene in checked studies; the others have no known cause. This sample lists around 82,000 clones; roughly 80% were detected once. The top ten constitute 0.79% of the sample. Focal radiation therapy combined with CTLA-4 blockade (ipilimumab) was tested in patients with chemo-refractory metastatic non-small-cell lung cancer.

The sequence links TRBV20-1 to TRBJ1-2; the D gene lacks a confident call. The specimen comprised peripheral blood, sampled from a patient treated with radiotherapy plus ipilimumab. This sequence was found in a human donor with non-small cell lung cancer who had stable disease on radiotherapy plus ipilimumab. The CDR3 protein is CSTSHGYTF. The sequence in DNA is TGCAGTACTAGCCATGGCTACACCTTC.